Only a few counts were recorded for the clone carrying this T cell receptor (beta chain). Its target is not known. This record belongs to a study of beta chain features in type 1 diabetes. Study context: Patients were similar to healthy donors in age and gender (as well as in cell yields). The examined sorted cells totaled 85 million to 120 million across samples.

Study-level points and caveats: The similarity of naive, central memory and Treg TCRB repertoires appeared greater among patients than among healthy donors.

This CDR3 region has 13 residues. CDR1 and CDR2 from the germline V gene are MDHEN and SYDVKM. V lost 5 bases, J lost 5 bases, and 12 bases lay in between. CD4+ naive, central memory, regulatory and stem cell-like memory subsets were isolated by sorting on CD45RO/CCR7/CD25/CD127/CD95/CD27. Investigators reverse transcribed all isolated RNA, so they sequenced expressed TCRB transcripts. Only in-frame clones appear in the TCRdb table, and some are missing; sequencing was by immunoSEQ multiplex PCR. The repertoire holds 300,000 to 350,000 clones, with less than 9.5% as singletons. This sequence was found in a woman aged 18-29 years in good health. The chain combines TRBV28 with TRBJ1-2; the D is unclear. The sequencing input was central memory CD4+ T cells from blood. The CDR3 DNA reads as TGTGCCAGCAGTATCCCCAATACATATGGCTACACCTTC. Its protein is CASSIPNTYGYTF.